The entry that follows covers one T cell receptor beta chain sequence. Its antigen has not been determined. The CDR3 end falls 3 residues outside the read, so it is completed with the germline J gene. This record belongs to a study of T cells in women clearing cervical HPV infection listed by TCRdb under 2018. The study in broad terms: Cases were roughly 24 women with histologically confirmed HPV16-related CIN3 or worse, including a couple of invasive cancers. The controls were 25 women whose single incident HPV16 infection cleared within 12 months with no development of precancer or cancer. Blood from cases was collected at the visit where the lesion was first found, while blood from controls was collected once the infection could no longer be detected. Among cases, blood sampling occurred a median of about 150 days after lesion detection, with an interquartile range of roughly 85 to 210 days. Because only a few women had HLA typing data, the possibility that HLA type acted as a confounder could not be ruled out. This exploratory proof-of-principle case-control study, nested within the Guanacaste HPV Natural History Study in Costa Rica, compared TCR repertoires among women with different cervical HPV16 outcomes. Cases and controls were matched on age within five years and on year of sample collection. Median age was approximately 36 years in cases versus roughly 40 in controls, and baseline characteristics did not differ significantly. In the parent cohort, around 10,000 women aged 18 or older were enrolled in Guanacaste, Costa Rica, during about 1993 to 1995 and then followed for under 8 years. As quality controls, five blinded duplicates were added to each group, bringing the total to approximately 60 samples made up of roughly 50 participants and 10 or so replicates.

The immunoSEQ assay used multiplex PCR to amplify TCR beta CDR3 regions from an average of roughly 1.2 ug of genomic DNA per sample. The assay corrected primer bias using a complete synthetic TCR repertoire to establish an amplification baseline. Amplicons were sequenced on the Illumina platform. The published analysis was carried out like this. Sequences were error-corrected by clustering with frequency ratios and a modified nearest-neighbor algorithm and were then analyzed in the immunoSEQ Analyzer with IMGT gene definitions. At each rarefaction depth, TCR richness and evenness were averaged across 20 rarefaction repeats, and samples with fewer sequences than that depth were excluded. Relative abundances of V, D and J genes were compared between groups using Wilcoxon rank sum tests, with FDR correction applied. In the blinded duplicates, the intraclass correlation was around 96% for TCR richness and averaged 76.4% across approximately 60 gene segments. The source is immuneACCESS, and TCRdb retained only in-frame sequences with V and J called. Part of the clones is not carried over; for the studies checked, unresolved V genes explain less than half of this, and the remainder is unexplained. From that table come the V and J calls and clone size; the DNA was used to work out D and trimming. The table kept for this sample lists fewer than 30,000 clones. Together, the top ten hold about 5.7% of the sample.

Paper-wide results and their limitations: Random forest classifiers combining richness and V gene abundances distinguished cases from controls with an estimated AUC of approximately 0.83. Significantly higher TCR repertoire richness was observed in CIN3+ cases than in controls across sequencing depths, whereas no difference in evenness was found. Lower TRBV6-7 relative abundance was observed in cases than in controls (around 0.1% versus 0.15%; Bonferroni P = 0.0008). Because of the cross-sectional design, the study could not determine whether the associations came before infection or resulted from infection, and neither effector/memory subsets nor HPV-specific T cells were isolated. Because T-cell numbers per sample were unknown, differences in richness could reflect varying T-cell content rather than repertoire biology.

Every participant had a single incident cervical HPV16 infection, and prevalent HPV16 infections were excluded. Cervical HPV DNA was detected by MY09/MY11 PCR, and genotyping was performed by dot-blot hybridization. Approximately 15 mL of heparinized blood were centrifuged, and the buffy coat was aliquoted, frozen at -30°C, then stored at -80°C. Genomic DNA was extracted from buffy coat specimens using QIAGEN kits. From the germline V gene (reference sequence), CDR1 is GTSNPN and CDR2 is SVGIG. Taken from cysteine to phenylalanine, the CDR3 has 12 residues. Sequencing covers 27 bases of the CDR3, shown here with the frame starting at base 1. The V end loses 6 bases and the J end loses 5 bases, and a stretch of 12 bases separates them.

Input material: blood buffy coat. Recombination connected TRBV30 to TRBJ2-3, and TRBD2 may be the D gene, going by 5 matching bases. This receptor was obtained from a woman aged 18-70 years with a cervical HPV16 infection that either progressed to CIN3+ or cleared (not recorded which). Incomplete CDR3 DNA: TGTGCCTGTATACTAGGAGGAGATACG. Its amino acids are CACILGGDT. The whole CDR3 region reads CACILGGDTQYF.